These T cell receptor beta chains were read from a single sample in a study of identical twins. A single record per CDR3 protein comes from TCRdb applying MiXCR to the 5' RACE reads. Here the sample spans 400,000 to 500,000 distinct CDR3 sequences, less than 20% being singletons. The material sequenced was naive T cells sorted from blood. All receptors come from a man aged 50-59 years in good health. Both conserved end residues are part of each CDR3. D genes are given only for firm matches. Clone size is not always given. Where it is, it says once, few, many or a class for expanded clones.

CASSLEIGAAWRYF,TGTGCCAGCAGCTTAGAGATAGGGGCTGCCTGGAGGTACTTC,-,TRBV7-8,-,TRBJ2-7
CASSEDRGQNYGYTF,TGCGCCAGCAGCGAGGACAGGGGGCAGAACTATGGCTACACCTTC,few,TRBV5-1,TRBD1,TRBJ1-2
CSARIPIAGGSYNEQFF,TGCAGTGCTAGGATCCCAATTGCGGGAGGCTCCTACAATGAGCAGTTCTTC,-,TRBV20-1,TRBD2,TRBJ2-1
CASSQVTSGDVVQFF,TGCGCCAGCAGCCAAGTGACTAGCGGGGATGTTGTGCAGTTCTTC,-,TRBV4-3,TRBD2,TRBJ2-1
CSVDTGGTDTQYF,TGCAGCGTTGATACTGGGGGCACAGATACGCAGTATTTT,few,TRBV29-1,-,TRBJ2-3
CASSPGVSPSGANVLTF,TGTGCCAGCTCACCTGGTGTCAGCCCCTCTGGGGCCAACGTCCTGACTTTC,-,TRBV18,-,TRBJ2-6
CSADGLAGVYEQFF,TGCAGTGCTGATGGACTAGCGGGGGTCTATGAGCAGTTCTTC,-,TRBV20-1,TRBD2,TRBJ2-1
CSARSLGGAGELFF,TGCAGTGCTAGGTCCTTGGGAGGCGCCGGGGAGCTGTTTTTT,many,TRBV20-1,-,TRBJ2-2
CASSKGTGGLGVPYNEQFF,TGTGCCAGCAGTAAAGGGACAGGGGGCCTAGGCGTCCCCTACAATGAGCAGTTCTTC,-,TRBV2,TRBD1,TRBJ2-1
CSVDSHDGTQYF,TGCAGCGTTGACTCGCATGATGGGACCCAGTACTTC,-,TRBV29-1,-,TRBJ2-5
CASSHMTSADIQYF,TGTGCCAGCAGCCACATGACTAGCGCGGACATTCAGTACTTC,-,TRBV4-2,TRBD2,TRBJ2-4
CASSASVNEQFF,TGTGCCAGCAGCGCTAGCGTCAATGAGCAGTTCTTC,-,TRBV12-3/TRBV12-4,-,TRBJ2-1
CASSQDKVPGELFF,TGCGCCAGCAGCCAAGATAAGGTTCCCGGGGAGCTGTTTTTT,few,TRBV4-3,-,TRBJ2-2
CASSMRGALVSSKLFF,TGTGCCAGCAGTATGAGAGGGGCCCTGGTCTCCTCGAAACTGTTTTTT,-,TRBV6-1,-,TRBJ1-4
CASSAGKPYEQYF,TGTGCCAGCAGTGCCGGGAAACCCTACGAGCAGTACTTC,few,TRBV12-3/TRBV12-4,-,TRBJ2-7
CASSLGAGPNTEAFF,TGTGCCAGCAGCTTAGGAGCAGGCCCGAACACTGAAGCTTTCTTT,-,TRBV11-1,-,TRBJ1-1
CASSQGDMTYEQYF,TGTGCCAGCAGCCAAGGGGACATGACCTACGAGCAGTACTTC,many,TRBV4-2,-,TRBJ2-7
CASSTGTSGAYEQYF,TGTGCCAGCAGTACCGGGACTAGCGGAGCCTACGAGCAGTACTTC,-,TRBV27,TRBD2,TRBJ2-7
CASSLADRGRYEQYF,TGTGCCAGCAGCTTAGCGGACAGGGGGCGATACGAGCAGTACTTC,-,TRBV7-2,TRBD1,TRBJ2-7
CASNGQGSTGELFF,TGTGCCAGCAACGGACAGGGATCGACCGGGGAGCTGTTTTTT,many,TRBV9,TRBD1,TRBJ2-2
CASRPDRAYNEQFF,TGCGCCAGCAGACCCGACAGGGCCTACAATGAGCAGTTCTTC,few,TRBV5-1,TRBD1,TRBJ2-1
CASSPGGGNEKLFF,TGTGCCAGCAGCCCCGGGGGGGGGAATGAAAAACTGTTTTTT,many,TRBV28,-,TRBJ1-4
CASSFDQSSGNTIYF,TGCGCCAGCAGCTTTGACCAGAGCTCTGGAAACACCATATATTTT,-,TRBV5-1,-,TRBJ1-3
CASSQSGQGGGEQYF,TGCGCCAGCAGCCAGTCTGGCCAGGGTGGCGGCGAGCAGTACTTC,many,TRBV5-1,-,TRBJ2-7
CAISESGYGYTF,TGTGCCATCAGTGAGTCTGGGTATGGCTACACCTTC,many,TRBV10-3,-,TRBJ1-2
CASSPTDWFGSPLHF,TGTGCCAGTTCCCCAACCGACTGGTTCGGTTCACCCCTCCACTTT,-,TRBV7-2,-,TRBJ1-6
CSASRQGSYEQYF,TGCAGTGCTAGCAGACAGGGGTCCTACGAGCAGTACTTC,many,TRBV20-1,TRBD1,TRBJ2-7
CATSTLLSAKTDTQYF,TGTGCCACCAGCACCCTTCTTAGCGCGAAAACAGATACGCAGTATTTT,many,TRBV15,-,TRBJ2-3
CASSLNQGTDTQYF,TGCGCCAGCAGCTTGAATCAGGGCACAGATACGCAGTATTTT,-,TRBV5-1,-,TRBJ2-3
CASSQHEVGQFF,TGTGCCAGCAGCCAACATGAGGTGGGGCAGTTCTTC,-,TRBV11-2,-,TRBJ2-1
CAISESRGLAGTRSYNEQFF,TGTGCCATCAGTGAGTCTAGAGGACTAGCGGGAACCCGCTCCTACAATGAGCAGTTCTTC,many,TRBV10-3,TRBD2,TRBJ2-1